Below are 13 T cell receptor beta chains sequenced from a single sample in a study of CD8 T cells in ankylosing spondylitis (dated by TCRdb to 2016 to 2017). Preparation of the library involved 5' RACE. The instrument given in TCRdb is Illumina HiSeq 2500. The public reads were quality trimmed at Q25 with fastp and then assembled into clones with MiXCR by TCRdb, keeping productive beta chains. Each record represents a unique CDR3 protein, reported with the most common genes and DNA among its rows. Present in this sample are some 38,000 distinct CDR3 sequences, about 3% of which were seen just once. 2.5% to 3% of the sample rests with the top ten. Specimen: blood, either unsorted or a sorted T cell fraction (not recorded which). The origin of the receptors is a male donor with ankylosing spondylitis or in good health (not recorded which).

For this clonotype: One end of the junction is discordant with germline, which a read error may explain. The chain uses TRBV9 and TRBJ1-5, with 7 bases lining up with TRBD1. The germline gives CDR1 SGDLS, CDR2 YYNGEE. This CDR3 region has 14 residues. CDR3: CANSEGAGKKPQHF. The CDR3 nucleotides are TGTGCCAACAGCGAGGGGGCAGGTAAGAAGCCCCAGCATTTT. Complete variable domain (other parts from reference TRBV9 and TRBJ1-5): DSGVTQTPKHLITATGQRVTLRCSPRSGDLSVYWYQQSLDQGLQFLIQYYNGEERAKGNILERFSAQQFPDLHSELNLSSLELGDSALYFCANSEGAGKKPQHFGDGTRLSIL.

The chain links TRBV9 to TRBJ2-1, with TRBD2 identical over 7 bases. The V gene end was trimmed by 0 bases and the J gene end by 8 bases; junction bases not matched to a gene: 8. Germline V gene data show CDR1 as SGDLS and CDR2 as YYNGEE. This CDR3 has 15 amino acids. CDR3 DNA: TGTGCCAGCAGCGTAGAGGGGAGGGTCATCTATGAGCAGTTCTTC. This translates into CASSVEGRVIYEQFF.

This clonotype was recorded many times. The chain is built from TRBV9 and TRBJ2-1; 12 nucleotides match TRBD2. V lost 3 bases, J lost 7 bases, and 5 bases stayed unmatched. CDR1 SGDLS and CDR2 YYNGEE come from the germline V gene. The CDR3 covers 15 residues. CDR3 nucleotides: TGTGCCAGCAGCGCGTCTAGCGGGGGGGTTAATGAGCAGTTCTTC. Its translation is CASSASSGGVNEQFF.

Many counts were recorded for this clonotype. The chain recombines TRBV9 with TRBJ1-6, with D perhaps TRBD1 (5 bases). V was cut by 0 bases and J by 5 bases, with 6 bases left in between. The length of the CDR3 is 14 residues. Germline V gene lookup returns CDR1 SGDLS and CDR2 YYNGEE. CDR3 amino acids: CASSVVGDNSPLHF. DNA of the CDR3: TGTGCCAGCAGCGTAGTAGGGGATAATTCACCCCTCCACTTT.

This clonotype was detected many times. The rearrangement uses TRBV9 and TRBJ2-1; D gene unclear. The ends were cut back, 1 base at V and 9 bases at J, with 14 bases in the middle. Germline CDR1 reads SGDLS; CDR2 reads YYNGEE. The length of the CDR3 is 14 residues. Written as DNA, the CDR3 is TGTGCCAGCAGCGTAAAGTATGTGGGAAGTGAGCAGTTCTTC. Translation gives CASSVKYVGSEQFF.

This clonotype was detected ten times or more. The chain employs TRBV9 and TRBJ2-1; no firm D call. The CDR3 loop spans 15 amino acids. The germline V and J ends were trimmed by 0 bases and 2 bases, with 9 bases remaining between them. The germline V gene encodes CDR1 SGDLS and CDR2 YYNGEE. As DNA, the CDR3 is TGTGCCAGCAGCGTAGATATAGGCACCTACAATGAGCAGTTCTTC. Residues: CASSVDIGTYNEQFF.

This clonotype was seen repeatedly, ten times or more. V and J are TRBV9 and TRBJ2-2; 10 bases match TRBD2. The length of the CDR3 is 17 residues. Germline lookup yields CDR1 SGDLS and CDR2 YYNGEE. The ends lost 3 bases at V and 0 bases at J; junction bases unmatched: 5. CDR3 in DNA: TGTGCCAGCAGCGCATATCTAGCGGGAGCGAACACCGGGGAGCTGTTTTTT. Amino acid sequence: CASSAYLAGANTGELFF.

This clonotype was recorded many times. V usage is TRBV9 and J usage is TRBJ1-2; D is ambiguous. V lost 3 bases and J 4 bases, leaving 16 bases between the germline ends. Per germline, CDR1 SGDLS and CDR2 YYNGEE. The CDR3 spans 15 residues. CDR3 sequence (DNA): TGTGCCAGCAGCGGAAACGAGTTGGGGAGCTATGGCTACACCTTC. It yields the protein CASSGNELGSYGYTF.

At least ten counts were recorded for this clonotype. The CDR3 loop is CASSPGMGQPGELFF. The CDR3 nucleotides read TGTGCCAGCAGCCCAGGAATGGGGCAGCCTGGGGAGCTGTTTTTT. The chain links TRBV9 to TRBJ2-2; tentatively, D is TRBD1 (5 bases). The V gene lost 4 bases and the J gene lost 8 bases, with 18 bases spanning the gap. CDR1 and CDR2 (germline): SGDLS, YYNGEE. The CDR3 sequence is 15 residues long.

This clonotype was recorded at least ten times. This CDR3 is CASSVGVKNTEAFF. In DNA, the CDR3 is TGTGCCAGCAGCGTGGGGGTTAAGAACACTGAAGCTTTCTTT. The gene calls are TRBV9 and TRBJ1-1, with a tentative D call TRBD1 (5 bases). This CDR3 has 14 residues. CDR1 is SGDLS, CDR2 YYNGEE, per germline. V was cut by 2 bases and J by 1 base, with 9 bases left in between.

At least ten counts were recorded for this clonotype. The chain uses TRBV9 and TRBJ1-3; D is possibly TRBD1 (5 bases). The CDR3 consists of 15 residues. V was trimmed by 2 bases and J by 0 bases, leaving 9 bases between them. Germline V gene sequence: CDR1 SGDLS, CDR2 YYNGEE. The CDR3 is CASSVDQGSGNTIYF. CDR3 sequence (DNA): TGTGCCAGCAGCGTGGATCAGGGCTCTGGAAACACCATATATTTT.

The chain joins TRBV9 to TRBJ2-2; 9 bases are shared with TRBD2. The V gene's germline CDR1 is SGDLS and CDR2 YYNGEE. J lost 0 bases, V lost 0 bases, and 3 bases had no gene match. CDR3 size: 17 residues. The CDR3 nucleotides are TGTGCCAGCAGCGTAGTTAGCGGGAGCGCGAACACCGGGGAGCTGTTTTTT. The encoded protein is CASSVVSGSANTGELFF.

This chain connects TRBV9 to TRBJ2-7; the D gene is possibly TRBD2 (5 bases). Germline CDR1 and CDR2: SGDLS and YYNGEE. The length of the CDR3 is 13 residues. The V gene lost 0 bases and the J gene lost 5 bases, with 9 bases spanning the gap. The CDR3 DNA reads as TGTGCCAGCAGCGTAGGACCCGGGGACGAGCAGTACGTC. Residues: CASSVGPGDEQYV.